Shown below are 30 T cell receptor beta chains from a single sample sequenced in a study of cytomegalovirus exposure and HLA in healthy donors. PCR employed 60 Vbeta and 13 Jbeta primers. Generated by immunoSEQ multiplex PCR, the TCRdb table keeps only in-frame clones and is missing some. The data contain some 200,000 clones, 70% to 85% of them singletons. Sequenced: PBMCs. Receptors originate from a boy aged 2 to 10 in good health and CMV-seronegative.

The chain couples TRBV19 to TRBJ2-1, with a possible D match to TRBD2 (5 bases). There are 16 residues in the CDR3. With 7 bases removed from V and 0 bases from J, the gap between germline ends came to 16 bases. CDR1 LNHDA and CDR2 SQIVND come from the germline V gene (reference sequence). The CDR3 region has the DNA TGTGCCAGTACCGTAACCGGAGGACCCTCCTACAATGAGCAGTTCTTC. Its translation: CASTVTGGPSYNEQFF.

This chain connects TRBV2 to TRBJ1-6, with a tentative D call TRBD1 (6 bases). The V gene lost 5 bases and the J gene lost 2 bases, with 10 bases spanning the gap. This CDR3 has 15 amino acids. The germline CDR1 and CDR2 sequences are SNHLY and FYNNEI. Here the CDR3 DNA reads TGTGCCAGCAGTCGTCGGGACACCTATAATTCACCCCTCCACTTT. It codes for CASSRRDTYNSPLHF.

The V and J genes are TRBV5-4 and TRBJ2-6, with D maybe TRBD1 (6 bases). The CDR3 runs to 16 residues. The germline CDR1 and CDR2 sequences are SGHNT and YYREEE (reference sequence). With 3 bases removed from V and 0 bases from J, the gap between germline ends came to 10 bases. The CDR3 DNA is TGTGCCAGCAGCTACGGACAGTACTCTGGGGCCAACGTCCTGACTTTC. It yields the protein CASSYGQYSGANVLTF.

This clone has only one observation. This CDR3 reads CASSYHRGVRGYEQYF. CDR3 bases: TGTGCCAGCAGTTACCACAGGGGGGTCAGGGGCTACGAGCAGTACTTC. The chain has TRBV6-5 and TRBJ2-7; 8 bases are a match to TRBD1. J lost 3 bases, V lost 2 bases, and 9 bases had no gene match. The germline V gene has CDR1 MNHEY and CDR2 SVGAGI. The length of the CDR3 is 16 residues.

The V call is TRBV11-3, the J call TRBJ2-1; 14 bases are shared with TRBD2. Germline V gene data show CDR1 as SGHNT and CDR2 as YENEEA. V gave up 5 bases and J gave up 10 bases; unmatched junction bases: 7. The CDR3 has 15 residues. CDR3: CASSPGLAGVPEQFF. CDR3 in DNA: TGTGCCAGCAGCCCGGGACTAGCGGGGGTGCCGGAGCAGTTCTTC.

The J gene is TRBJ2-7, the V gene TRBV9; D is ambiguous. Trimming cost V 2 bases and J 0 bases, with 9 bases left between them. CDR1 and CDR2 from the germline V gene are SGDLS and YYNGEE. This CDR3 has 14 residues. The CDR3 nucleotides read TGTGCCAGCAGCGTGGGCTCACTCTCCTACGAGCAGTACTTC. Amino acid sequence: CASSVGSLSYEQYF.

A single count supports this clone. The V call is TRBV11-1, the J call TRBJ2-5, with 10 bases identical to TRBD2. The CDR3 has 15 amino acids. The V gene end was trimmed by 2 bases and the J gene end by 4 bases; junction bases not matched to a gene: 4. Germline V gene data show CDR1 as SGHAT and CDR2 as FQDESV (reference sequence). The CDR3 sequence is CASSLSGGAPETQYF. As DNA, the CDR3 is TGTGCCAGCAGCTTAAGCGGGGGGGCCCCAGAGACCCAGTACTTC.

This clone occurred a few times. The chain couples TRBV19 to TRBJ1-6; 7 nucleotides align to TRBD1. The germline gives CDR1 LNHDA, CDR2 SQIVND (reference sequence). The CDR3 runs to 13 residues. V was clipped by 5 bases and J by 9 bases; unmatched bases: 4. The CDR3 DNA is TGTGCCAGTAGTGCCCACAGGGGTTCACCCCTCCACTTT. Residues: CASSAHRGSPLHF.

This sequence joins TRBV2 and TRBJ2-7, with TRBD2 matching 8 bases. Germline CDR1 reads SNHLY; CDR2 reads FYNNEI. The CDR3 consists of 16 residues. The trim removed 4 bases at V and 3 bases at J, leaving 11 bases unmatched. The CDR3 DNA reads TGTGCCAGCAGTGTAGGAGGCGGGGGGACCTTCTACGAGCAGTACTTC. Its protein product is CASSVGGGGTFYEQYF.

About this clone itself: This sample includes further DNA sequences coding for the same CDR3. This chain connects TRBV20-1 to TRBJ1-2; D not resolved. CDR3 size: 11 residues. V lost 0 bases, J lost 7 bases, and 6 bases lay in between. The germline CDR1 and CDR2 sequences are DFQATT and SNEGSKA (reference sequence). CDR3 sequence (DNA): TGCAGTGCTAGAGATCGGGGTGGCTACACCTTC. This codes for CSARDRGGYTF.

The genes are TRBV10-3 and TRBJ1-2; 8 bases are shared with TRBD1. The CDR3 runs to 14 residues. Germline CDR1 is ENHRY and CDR2 is SYGVKD. V was clipped by 6 bases and J by 7 bases; unmatched bases: 10. The CDR3 DNA follows: TGTGCCATCAGCTCGACAGGGGAGGGTAGTGGCTACACCTTC. It encodes CAISSTGEGSGYTF.

This sequence joins TRBV4-2 and TRBJ2-4; tentative D call: TRBD1 (6 bases). Germline-derived CDR1 and CDR2 are LGHNA and YNFKEQ. This CDR3 is built from 18 residues. V was cut by 3 bases and J by 2 bases, with 20 bases left in between. CDR3 coding DNA: TGTGCCAGCAGCCAGCCAGATTACCAGGGGATAACCAAAAACATTCAGTACTTC. Protein: CASSQPDYQGITKNIQYF.

The chain employs TRBV19 and TRBJ2-1; perhaps TRBD1 as D (5 bases). The CDR3 has 15 amino acids. The germline gives CDR1 LNHDA, CDR2 SQIVND (reference sequence). Trimming shortened V by 0 bases and J by 4 bases, and 10 bases separated the two germline ends. CDR3 protein: CASSIDQGPYNEQFF. CDR3 nucleotide sequence: TGTGCCAGTAGTATAGACCAGGGTCCTTACAATGAGCAGTTCTTC.

The sample holds a few counts of this clone. This chain uses TRBV9 with TRBJ2-1; D might be TRBD1 (5 bases). V was trimmed by 0 bases and J by 6 bases, leaving 19 bases between them. CDR3 size: 17 residues. CDR1 and CDR2 from the germline V gene are SGDLS and YYNGEE. DNA of the CDR3: TGTGCCAGCAGCGTAGGGCCCGTGGGGCGCTTCCCCAATGAGCAGTTCTTC. Protein: CASSVGPVGRFPNEQFF.

The rearrangement joins TRBV4-1 to TRBJ1-2; weak D call: TRBD1 (5 bases). The CDR3 consists of 15 residues. V shed 1 base and J shed 7 bases, with 16 bases lying between them. Germline V gene lookup returns CDR1 MGHRA and CDR2 YSYEKL. The CDR3 DNA follows: TGCGCCAGCAGCCAAGTTTTATCAGGGCCGGGTGGCTACACCTTC. Residues: CASSQVLSGPGGYTF.

The chain couples TRBV5-8 to TRBJ2-3, with 9 positions matching TRBD2. The V gene end was trimmed by 2 bases and the J gene end by 3 bases; junction bases not matched to a gene: 7. In germline, CDR1 is SGHTS, CDR2 YDEGEE. The CDR3 is 16 residues long. The CDR3 loop reads CASSLGAGGLTDTQYF. DNA for the CDR3: TGTGCCAGCAGCTTAGGGGCGGGGGGGCTGACAGATACGCAGTATTTT.

The gene calls are TRBV4-3 and TRBJ2-7, with 9 bases that match TRBD1. This CDR3 region has 16 residues. Germline V lookup: CDR1 LGHNA, CDR2 YSLEER. Unmatched junction bases numbered 9, after V lost 2 bases and J lost 4 bases. This CDR3 is CASSQNDGTGLYEQYF. DNA of the CDR3: TGCGCCAGCAGCCAAAACGACGGGACAGGGCTGTACGAGCAGTACTTC.

This clone came up once. The chain employs TRBV2 and TRBJ2-5; TRBD2 might be the D (6 bases). Trimming removed 4 bases from V and 4 bases from J, with 13 bases in between. This CDR3 is built from 14 residues. Per germline, CDR1 SNHLY and CDR2 FYNNEI. The CDR3 DNA sequence: TGTGCCAGCAGTGCACGGCCCGGGGGAGAGACCCAGTACTTC. The encoded protein is CASSARPGGETQYF.

The rearrangement uses TRBV20-1 and TRBJ2-5, with D maybe TRBD2 (5 bases). The CDR3 spans 10 residues. V gave up 5 bases and J gave up 7 bases, with 8 bases separating them. CDR1 and CDR2 (germline): DFQATT, SNEGSKA (reference sequence). CDR3 sequence (DNA): TGCAGTGCTTTTGAGGGGACCCAGTACTTC. Translated: CSAFEGTQYF.

This clone showed up just once. The chain employs TRBV14 and TRBJ1-5, with unresolved D. Trimming took 4 bases from V and 0 from J, leaving 16 bases between them. Germline loops: CDR1 SGHDN, CDR2 FVKESK. CDR3 length: 17 amino acids. The CDR3 spells CASSLSGLLHSNQPQHF. The CDR3 DNA reads TGTGCCAGCAGCCTGTCAGGACTGCTCCATAGCAATCAGCCCCAGCATTTT.

The CDR3 here is CASSLSTRGNSPLHF. Written as DNA, the CDR3 is TGTGCCAGCAGCTTGTCCACCCGGGGAAATTCACCCCTCCACTTT. This chain connects TRBV7-2 to TRBJ1-6; D not resolved. This CDR3 is built from 15 residues. The V gene's germline CDR1 is SGHTA and CDR2 FQGNSA. V was clipped by 3 bases and J by 7 bases, with 13 bases between them.

The genes are TRBV9 and TRBJ2-7; 8 nucleotides agree with TRBD1. Looked up from germline, CDR1 is SGDLS and CDR2 is YYNGEE. The CDR3 loop spans 14 amino acids. The J segment lost 3 bases and the V segment lost 4 bases, leaving 6 bases of the junction unmatched. CDR3 loop: CASSTTGQGYEQYF. CDR3 nucleotides: TGTGCCAGCAGCACCACCGGACAGGGCTACGAGCAGTACTTC.

The V and J genes are TRBV7-2 and TRBJ1-2, with 9 positions matching TRBD1. V shed 5 bases and J 5 bases; nucleotides not matched to a gene: 9. The length of the CDR3 is 15 residues. Germline V lookup: CDR1 SGHTA, CDR2 FQGNSA. The CDR3 sequence: CASSQTGQGGYGYTF. The CDR3 DNA follows: TGTGCCAGCAGCCAGACGGGACAGGGCGGGTATGGCTACACCTTC.

The chain combines TRBV4-3 with TRBJ2-7; 10 nucleotides align to TRBD1. Unmatched junction bases numbered 3, after V lost 0 bases and J lost 4 bases. CDR1 is LGHNA and CDR2 is YSLEER in the germline V gene. There are 15 residues in the CDR3. This CDR3 reads CASSQDAGQGYEQYF. The CDR3 nucleotides are TGCGCCAGCAGCCAAGACGCGGGACAGGGGTACGAGCAGTACTTC.

The V call is TRBV11-2, the J call TRBJ1-1; D gene ambiguous. Trimming cost V 5 bases and J 3 bases, with 13 bases left between them. This CDR3 is 14 amino acids long. The germline gives CDR1 SGHAT, CDR2 FQNNGV. The CDR3 is CASSLGSGYTEAFF. CDR3 nucleotides: TGTGCCAGCAGCCTCGGGAGTGGTTACACTGAAGCTTTCTTT.

This chain connects TRBV15 to TRBJ2-7; D unclear. V shed 4 bases and J shed 6 bases, with 13 bases lying between them. Germline V gives CDR1 LNHNV, CDR2 YYDKDF (reference sequence). The CDR3 consists of 13 residues. The chain's CDR3 is CATSIRQAGEQYF. The CDR3 coding sequence is TGTGCCACCAGCATAAGACAAGCTGGCGAGCAGTACTTC.

The V and J genes are TRBV7-3 and TRBJ2-1, with 8 positions matching TRBD2. With 5 bases clipped from V and 4 bases from J, the junction kept 7 bases outside the gene matches. CDR3 length equals 15 residues. Germline V CDR1 and CDR2: SGHTA, FQGTGA. CDR3 loop: CASSPQLAAYNEQFF. For the CDR3, the DNA is TGTGCCAGCAGCCCCCAACTAGCGGCGTACAATGAGCAGTTCTTC.

V gene TRBV7-6 combines with J gene TRBJ2-2; possible D gene TRBD1, 5 bases. V lost 1 base and J lost 4, with 7 bases in between. The V gene's germline CDR1 is SGHVS and CDR2 FNYEAQ. The CDR3 runs 14 residues. The CDR3 loop is CASSLVRGTGELFF. The CDR3 coding sequence is TGTGCCAGCAGCTTAGTAAGGGGCACCGGGGAGCTGTTTTTT.

The chain joins TRBV7-9 to TRBJ2-2; TRBD1 matches 8 bases. The length of the CDR3 is 14 residues. After removal of 6 bases from V and 4 bases from J, the junction contained 4 bases not matched to a gene. Germline assignment: CDR1 SEHNR and CDR2 FQNEAQ (reference sequence). The CDR3 is CASRRTGTTGELFF. DNA for the CDR3: TGTGCCAGCAGGCGGACAGGGACCACCGGGGAGCTGTTTTTT.

This clone appeared a single time. This chain joins TRBV4-2 and TRBJ2-1; 11 bases fit TRBD2. Germline V CDR1 and CDR2: LGHNA, YNFKEQ. With 1 base clipped from V and 6 bases from J, the junction kept 2 bases outside the gene matches. CDR3 length: 15 amino acids. CDR3 sequence reads: CASSQVAGGPNEQFF. The CDR3 DNA reads as TGTGCCAGCAGCCAAGTAGCGGGGGGGCCCAATGAGCAGTTCTTC.